The clone carrying this T cell receptor beta chain has only a few counts. Its cognate antigen is unknown. A second PCR, run for roughly 7 to 12 cycles, used a sample-barcoded 5' primer plus a J-beta primer mix. Every sample gave at least 2.5 million paired-end reads containing CDR3. TCRdb reanalysed the 5' RACE reads using MiXCR and keeps one entry per CDR3 protein. This table holds about 1.6 million distinct CDR3 sequences, about 31% found once. The CDR3 spans 14 residues. Germline CDR1 MNHNS, CDR2 SASEGT. Trimming took off 3 bases at V and 3 bases at J, with 12 bases between the two ends. This sample stems from a study of blood T cells in healthy people across ages. The study's findings and limits: Whereas aged donors had fewer naive CD4+ cells, long-lived donors had more of them and higher diversity.

The sequenced material came from blood. The genes are TRBV6-1 and TRBJ2-7, with D tentatively TRBD1 (5 bases). This receptor was taken from a woman younger than 45 in good health. The CDR3 DNA reads TGTGCCAGCAGTGATGTAGTTCAGGGCTACGAGCAGTACTTC. Translated: CASSDVVQGYEQYF.